This T cell receptor (beta chain) was observed in a study of cytomegalovirus exposure and HLA in healthy donors. The CDR3 runs to 21 residues. Trimming stripped 4 bases from V and 2 bases from J, with 30 bases between. Germline CDR1 WNHNN, CDR2 SYGVQD (reference sequence). The PCR ran on 60 Vbeta and 13 Jbeta primers. Data came from immunoSEQ multiplex PCR; TCRdb stores just in-frame clones and leaves some out. The sample lists around 150,000 clones, approximately 70% seen once, with roughly 7.1% in the top ten. The sequence derives from a man between 35 and 55 years old in good health and CMV-seropositive. The sample consisted of PBMCs. The V gene is TRBV10-1, the J gene TRBJ1-5, with D possibly matching TRBD1 (6 bases). The chain's CDR3 is CASSVSGFLPGGDTGNQPQHF. For the CDR3, the DNA is TGCGCCAGCAGTGTATCGGGCTTCCTACCTGGGGGGGACACGGGCAATCAGCCCCAGCATTTT.